This TCR beta chain came from a study of blood T cell repertoires in COVID-19. The wider study: PBMCs, B-cell-depleted T cells, or T cells provided the cDNA or gDNA that made up the material.

The germline V gene encodes CDR1 SQVTM and CDR2 ANQGSEA. CDR3 size: 11 residues. Losses at the gene ends were 6 bases for V and 8 bases for J; bases not matched to a gene: 4. Sequenced by immunoSEQ multiplex PCR; TCRdb stores in-frame clones only, minus some. The sample includes 290,000 or so clones, roughly 85% of them seen just once. Cohorts were based on clinical histories the participants reported. The clonotype was recovered from a man aged 35-49 years who had been exposed to COVID-19. The sample taken for sequencing was PBMCs or T cells enriched from blood (not recorded which). The rearrangement uses TRBV29-1 and TRBJ1-2, with 9 bases matching TRBD1. CDR3 DNA sequence: TGCAGCGTAGGGACAGGGAGCGGCTACACCTTC. Translated: CSVGTGSGYTF.